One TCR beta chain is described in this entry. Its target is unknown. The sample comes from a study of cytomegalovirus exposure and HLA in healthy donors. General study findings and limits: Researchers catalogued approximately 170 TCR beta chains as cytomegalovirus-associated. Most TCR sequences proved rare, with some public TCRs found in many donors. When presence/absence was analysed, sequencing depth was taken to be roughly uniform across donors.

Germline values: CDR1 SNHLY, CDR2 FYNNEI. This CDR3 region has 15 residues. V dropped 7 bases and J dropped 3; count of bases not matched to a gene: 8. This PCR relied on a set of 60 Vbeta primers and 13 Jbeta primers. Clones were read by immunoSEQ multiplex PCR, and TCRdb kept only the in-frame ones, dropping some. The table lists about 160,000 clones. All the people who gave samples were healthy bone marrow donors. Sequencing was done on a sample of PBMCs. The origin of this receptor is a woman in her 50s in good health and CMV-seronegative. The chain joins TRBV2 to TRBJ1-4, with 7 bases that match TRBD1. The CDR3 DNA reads TGTGCCAGCACCCCCTACAGGGGAGCTAATGAAAAACTGTTTTTT. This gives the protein CASTPYRGANEKLFF.